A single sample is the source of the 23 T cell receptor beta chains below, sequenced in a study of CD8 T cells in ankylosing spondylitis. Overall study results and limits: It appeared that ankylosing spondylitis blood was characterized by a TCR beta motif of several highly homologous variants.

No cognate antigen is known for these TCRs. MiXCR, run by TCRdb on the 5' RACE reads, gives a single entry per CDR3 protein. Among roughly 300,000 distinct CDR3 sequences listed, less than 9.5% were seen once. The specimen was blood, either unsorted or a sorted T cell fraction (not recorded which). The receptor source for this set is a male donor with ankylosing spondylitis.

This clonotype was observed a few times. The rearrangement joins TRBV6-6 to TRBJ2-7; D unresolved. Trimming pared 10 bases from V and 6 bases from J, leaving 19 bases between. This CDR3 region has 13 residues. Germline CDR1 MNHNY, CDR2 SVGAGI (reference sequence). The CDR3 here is CAITPGSNREQYF. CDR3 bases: TGTGCCATCACCCCCGGCAGCAACCGCGAGCAGTACTTC.

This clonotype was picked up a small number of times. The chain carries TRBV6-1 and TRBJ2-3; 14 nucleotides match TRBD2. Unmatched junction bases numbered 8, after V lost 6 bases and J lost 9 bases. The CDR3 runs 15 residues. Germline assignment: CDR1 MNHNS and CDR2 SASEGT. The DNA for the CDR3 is TGTGCCAGCAGAATCGGGACTAGCGGGAGTGGGACGCAGTATTTT. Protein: CASRIGTSGSGTQYF.

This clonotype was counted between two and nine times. CDR3 sequence: CASSLWDRGYNEQFF. The CDR3 nucleotides read TGTGCCAGCAGCCTATGGGACAGGGGGTACAATGAGCAGTTCTTC. The chain carries TRBV5-6 and TRBJ2-1; 11 bases are shared with TRBD1. J gave up 4 bases and V 4 bases, and 4 bases lay outside the gene matches. There are 15 residues in the CDR3. CDR1 and CDR2 from the germline V gene are SGHDT and YYEEEE. Looking up the rest from reference TRBV5-6 and TRBJ2-1 gives the full variable domain: DAGVTQSPTHLIKTRGQQVTLRCSPKSGHDTVSWYQQALGQGPQFIFQYYEEEERQRGNFPDRFSGHQFPNYSSELNVNALLLGDSALYLCASSLWDRGYNEQFFGPGTRLTVL.

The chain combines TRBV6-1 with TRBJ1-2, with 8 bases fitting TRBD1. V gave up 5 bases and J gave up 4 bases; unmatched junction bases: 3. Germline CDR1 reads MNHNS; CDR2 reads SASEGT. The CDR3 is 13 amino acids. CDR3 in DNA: TGTGCCAGCAGTCGGACAGGGACCTATGGCTACACCTTC. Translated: CASSRTGTYGYTF.

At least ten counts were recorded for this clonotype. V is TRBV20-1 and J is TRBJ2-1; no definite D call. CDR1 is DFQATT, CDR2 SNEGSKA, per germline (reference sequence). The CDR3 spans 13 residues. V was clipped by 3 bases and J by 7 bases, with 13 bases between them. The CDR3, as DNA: TGCAGTGCTAGCGGTAATACTGAGAATGAGCAGTTCTTC. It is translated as CSASGNTENEQFF.

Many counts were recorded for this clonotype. CDR3 DNA sequence: TGTGCCACCAGTGATTACCGCAGCTCCTACAATGAGCAGTTCTTC. As protein: CATSDYRSSYNEQFF. The chain couples TRBV24-1 to TRBJ2-1; D uncertain. Trimming stripped 2 bases from V and 0 bases from J, with 7 bases between. The germline V gene encodes CDR1 KGHDR and CDR2 SFDVKD. The CDR3 sequence is 15 residues long.

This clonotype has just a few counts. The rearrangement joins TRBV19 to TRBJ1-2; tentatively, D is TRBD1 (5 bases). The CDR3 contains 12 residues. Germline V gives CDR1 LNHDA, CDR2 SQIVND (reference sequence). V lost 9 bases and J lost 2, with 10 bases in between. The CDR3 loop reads CASRVANYGYTF. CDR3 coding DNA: TGTGCCAGCAGGGTGGCGAACTATGGCTACACCTTC.

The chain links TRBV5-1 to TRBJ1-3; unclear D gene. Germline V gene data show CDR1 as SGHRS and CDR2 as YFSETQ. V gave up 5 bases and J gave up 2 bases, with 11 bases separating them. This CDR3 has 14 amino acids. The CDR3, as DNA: TGCGCCAGCAGTCCGAGCGGGGCTGGAAACACCATATATTTT. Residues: CASSPSGAGNTIYF.

DNA of the CDR3: TGTGCCAGCAGCTTAAGTACTAGCGGGAGTGCCGGGGAGCTGTTTTTT. Translated, it gives CASSLSTSGSAGELFF. The rearrangement uses TRBV7-9 and TRBJ2-2; 11 positions agree with TRBD2. V was clipped by 2 bases and J by 6 bases; unmatched bases: 5. This CDR3 is built from 16 residues. The germline gives CDR1 SEHNR, CDR2 FQNEAQ (reference sequence).

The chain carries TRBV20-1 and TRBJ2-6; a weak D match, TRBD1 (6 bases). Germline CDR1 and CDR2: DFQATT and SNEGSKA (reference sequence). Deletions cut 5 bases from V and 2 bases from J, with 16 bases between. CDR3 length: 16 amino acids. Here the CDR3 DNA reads TGCAGTGCTCACCGGACAGAGCCGCCTGGGGCCAACGTCCTGACTTTC. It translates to CSAHRTEPPGANVLTF.

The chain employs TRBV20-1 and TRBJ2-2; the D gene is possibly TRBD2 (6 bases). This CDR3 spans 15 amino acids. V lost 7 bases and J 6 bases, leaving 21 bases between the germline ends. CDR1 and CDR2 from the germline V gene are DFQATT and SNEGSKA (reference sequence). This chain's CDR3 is CSVPEISGAPGELFF. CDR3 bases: TGCAGTGTCCCTGAAATCTCGGGAGCCCCCGGGGAGCTGTTTTTT.

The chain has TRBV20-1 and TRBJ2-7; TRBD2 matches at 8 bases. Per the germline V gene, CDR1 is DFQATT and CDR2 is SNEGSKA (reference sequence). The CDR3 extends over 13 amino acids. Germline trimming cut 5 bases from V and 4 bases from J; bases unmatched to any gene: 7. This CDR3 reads CSARGGLVYEQYF. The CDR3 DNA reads TGCAGTGCTCGGGGGGGACTAGTTTACGAGCAGTACTTC.

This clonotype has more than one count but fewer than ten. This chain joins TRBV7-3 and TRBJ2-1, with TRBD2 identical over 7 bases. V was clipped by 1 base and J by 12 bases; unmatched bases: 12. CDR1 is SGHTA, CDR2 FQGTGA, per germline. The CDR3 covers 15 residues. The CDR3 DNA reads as TGTGCCAGCAGCTTAATTGCGGGAGATTCGGGAGCGCAGTTCTTC. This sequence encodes CASSLIAGDSGAQFF.

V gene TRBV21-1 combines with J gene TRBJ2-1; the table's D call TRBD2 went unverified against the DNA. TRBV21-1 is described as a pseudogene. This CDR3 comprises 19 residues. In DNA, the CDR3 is TGTGCCAGCTTACGTAGGGCTAGCGGGAATTTTGACTCCTACAATGAGCAGTTCTTC. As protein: CASLRRASGNFDSYNEQFF.

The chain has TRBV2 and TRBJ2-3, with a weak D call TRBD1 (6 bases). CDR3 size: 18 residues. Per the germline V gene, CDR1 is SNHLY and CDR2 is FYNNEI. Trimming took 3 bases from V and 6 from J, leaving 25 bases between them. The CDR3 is CASSDPTRDIRKGDTQYF. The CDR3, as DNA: TGTGCCAGCAGTGACCCGACCCGGGACATTCGGAAAGGGGATACGCAGTATTTT.

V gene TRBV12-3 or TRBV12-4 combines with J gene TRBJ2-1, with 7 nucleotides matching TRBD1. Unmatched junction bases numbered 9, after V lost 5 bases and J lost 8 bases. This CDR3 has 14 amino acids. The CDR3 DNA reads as TGTGCCAGCAGTCGGGACAGTTTGGGCTATGAGCAGTTCTTC. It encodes CASSRDSLGYEQFF.

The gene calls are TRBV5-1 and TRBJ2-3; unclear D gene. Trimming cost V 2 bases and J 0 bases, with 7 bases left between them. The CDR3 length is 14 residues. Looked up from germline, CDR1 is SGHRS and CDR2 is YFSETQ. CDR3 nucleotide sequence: TGCGCCAGCAGCTTTAGTTTTAGCACAGATACGCAGTATTTT. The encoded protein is CASSFSFSTDTQYF.

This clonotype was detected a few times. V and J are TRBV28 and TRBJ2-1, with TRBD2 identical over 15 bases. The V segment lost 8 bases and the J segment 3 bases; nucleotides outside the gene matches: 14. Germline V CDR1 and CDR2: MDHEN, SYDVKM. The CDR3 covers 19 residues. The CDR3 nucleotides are TGTGCCAGCCACCGGAACAGCGGGACTAGCGGGAGGCGCTACAATGAGCAGTTCTTC. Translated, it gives CASHRNSGTSGRRYNEQFF.

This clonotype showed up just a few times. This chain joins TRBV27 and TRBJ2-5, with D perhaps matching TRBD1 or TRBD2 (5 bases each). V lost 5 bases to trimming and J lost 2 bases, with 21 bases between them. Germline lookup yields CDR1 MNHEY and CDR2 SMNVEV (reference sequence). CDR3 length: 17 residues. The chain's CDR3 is CASSPGPGLGKQETQYF. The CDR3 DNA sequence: TGTGCCAGCAGTCCGGGGCCGGGTCTCGGGAAACAAGAGACCCAGTACTTC.

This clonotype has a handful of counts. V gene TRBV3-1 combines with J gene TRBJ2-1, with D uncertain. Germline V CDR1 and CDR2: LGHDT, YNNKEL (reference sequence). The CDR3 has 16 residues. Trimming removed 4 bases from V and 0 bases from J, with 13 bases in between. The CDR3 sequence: CASSPYTESSYNEQFF. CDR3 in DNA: TGTGCCAGCAGCCCCTACACAGAGAGCTCCTACAATGAGCAGTTCTTC.

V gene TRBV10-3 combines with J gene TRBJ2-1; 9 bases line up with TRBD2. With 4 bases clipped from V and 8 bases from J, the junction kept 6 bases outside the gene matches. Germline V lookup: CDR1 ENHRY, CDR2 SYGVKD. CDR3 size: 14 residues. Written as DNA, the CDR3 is TGTGCCATCAGTGGAAGCGGGAGGTGTGATGAGCAGTTCTTC. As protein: CAISGSGRCDEQFF.

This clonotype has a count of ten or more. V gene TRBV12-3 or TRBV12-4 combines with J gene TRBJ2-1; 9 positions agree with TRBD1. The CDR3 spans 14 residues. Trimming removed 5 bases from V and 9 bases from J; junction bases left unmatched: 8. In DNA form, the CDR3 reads TGTGCCAGCAGTCTGGGACAGGGCTTAAGTGAGCAGTTCTTC. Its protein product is CASSLGQGLSEQFF.

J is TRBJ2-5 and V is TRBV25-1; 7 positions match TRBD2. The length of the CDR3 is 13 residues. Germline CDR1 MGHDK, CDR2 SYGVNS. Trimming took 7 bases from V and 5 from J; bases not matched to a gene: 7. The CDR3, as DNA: TGTGCCAGCACGAGACTAGCAACGGAGACCCAGTACTTC. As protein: CASTRLATETQYF.